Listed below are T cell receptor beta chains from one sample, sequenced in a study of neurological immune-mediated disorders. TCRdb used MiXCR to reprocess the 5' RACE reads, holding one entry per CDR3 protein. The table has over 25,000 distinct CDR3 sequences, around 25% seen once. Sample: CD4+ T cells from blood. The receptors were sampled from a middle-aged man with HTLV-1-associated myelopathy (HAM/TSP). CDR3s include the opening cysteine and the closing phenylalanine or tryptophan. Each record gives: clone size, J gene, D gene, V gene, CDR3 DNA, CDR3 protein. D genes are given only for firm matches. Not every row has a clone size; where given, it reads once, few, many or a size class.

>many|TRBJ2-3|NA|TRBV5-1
TGCGCCAGCAGCATGCGGGGGCCCCAAGATACGCAGTATTTT
CASSMRGPQDTQYF
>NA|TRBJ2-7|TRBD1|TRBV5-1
TGCGCCAGCAGCTTGGGTCGCCCGGGACAGGGCTTCCTATCCTACGAGCAGTACTTC
CASSLGRPGQGFLSYEQYF
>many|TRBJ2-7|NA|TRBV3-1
TGTGCCAGCAGCCGGGATTACTCCTACGAGCAGTACTTC
CASSRDYSYEQYF
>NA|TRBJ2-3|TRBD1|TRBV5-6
TGTGCCAGCAGCTTGGGGATCTGGGACAGGGGAACAGATACGCAGTATTTT
CASSLGIWDRGTDTQYF
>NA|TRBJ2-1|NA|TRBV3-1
TGTGCCAGCAGCCAAGCCGGGTCCTACAATGAGCAGTTCTTC
CASSQAGSYNEQFF
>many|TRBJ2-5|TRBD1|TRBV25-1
TGTGCCAGCAGTGAGGCTCAGGGGGTGGGTGAGACCCAGTACTTC
CASSEAQGVGETQYF
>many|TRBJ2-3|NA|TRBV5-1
TGCGCCAGCAGGAAACAGGGACTCACAGATACGCAGTATTTT
CASRKQGLTDTQYF
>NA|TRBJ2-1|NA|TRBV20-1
TGCAGTGCCCCTTGGCAGGGCGGCTCGGAGCAGTTCTTC
CSAPWQGGSEQFF
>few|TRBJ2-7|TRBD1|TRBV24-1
TGTGCCACCACGGACAGGGCAGACGAGCAGTACTTC
CATTDRADEQYF
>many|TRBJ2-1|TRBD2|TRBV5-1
TGCGCCAGCAGCTTGGAGCCGGGCGGGGGGGCCGTTGAAGAGCAGTTCTTC
CASSLEPGGGAVEEQFF
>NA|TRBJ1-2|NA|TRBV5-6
TGTGCCAGCAGCGAGACCGGGACACTGGGCTATGGCTACACCTTC
CASSETGTLGYGYTF
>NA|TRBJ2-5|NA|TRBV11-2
TGTGCCAGCAGCTTAAGCGTGAACCGACCGGAGACACAGTACTTC
CASSLSVNRPETQYF
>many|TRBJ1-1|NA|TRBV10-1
TGCGCCAGCAGAAAGAACCCCGGGAACACTGAAGCTTTCTTT
CASRKNPGNTEAFF
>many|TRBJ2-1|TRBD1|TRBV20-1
TGCAGTGCTAGCGGCCGGGACAGACAAATAAGAGCCCTCCACCCATTC
CSASGRDRQIRALHPF
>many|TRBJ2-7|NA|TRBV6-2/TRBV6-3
TGTGCCAGCAGTTACTACTCCGCCGGACTTGGGTCCTACGAGCAGTACTTC
CASSYYSAGLGSYEQYF
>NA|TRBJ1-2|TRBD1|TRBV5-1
TGCGCCAGCAGCGAACCAGGGGGTGGCTACACCTTC
CASSEPGGGYTF
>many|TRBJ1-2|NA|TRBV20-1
TGCAGTGCTCCTTTAAGGGGCGACTATGGCTACACCTTC
CSAPLRGDYGYTF
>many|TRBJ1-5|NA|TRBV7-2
TGTGCCAGCAGCCGAGAGACAGGATCCGGTCAGCCCCAGCATTTT
CASSRETGSGQPQHF
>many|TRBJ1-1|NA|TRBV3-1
TGTGCCAGCAGCCCCGGAGGGCGGTACACTGAAGCTTTCTTT
CASSPGGRYTEAFF
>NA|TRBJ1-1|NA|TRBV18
TGTGCCACCTCGGAGGGGCAAAACACTGAAGCTTTCTTT
CATSEGQNTEAFF
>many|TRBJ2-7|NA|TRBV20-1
TGCAGTGCCCCCGGACTGACCTACGAGCAGTACTTC
CSAPGLTYEQYF
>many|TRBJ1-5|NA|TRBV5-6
TGTGCCAGCAGCTTGTTGGGTCAGCCCCAGCATTTT
CASSLLGQPQHF
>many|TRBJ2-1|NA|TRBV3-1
TGTGCCAGCAGCCCTGGGGGCGGGCAGTTCTTC
CASSPGGGQFF
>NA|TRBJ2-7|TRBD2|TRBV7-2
TGTGCCAGCAGCTCGCGGGGGGGGTACGAGCAGTACTTC
CASSSRGGYEQYF
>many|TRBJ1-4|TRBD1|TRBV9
TGTGCCAGCAGCCTAAACACAGGGGCGACTAATGAAAAACTGTTTTTT
CASSLNTGATNEKLFF
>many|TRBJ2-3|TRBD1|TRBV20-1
TGCAGTGCACCGAGCCGGGACAGGGGCACAGATACGCAGTATTTT
CSAPSRDRGTDTQYF
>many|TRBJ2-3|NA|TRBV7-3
TGTGCCAGCAGCTTAGGGAAGACCGGGACTAGCACAGATACGCAGTATTTT
CASSLGKTGTSTDTQYF
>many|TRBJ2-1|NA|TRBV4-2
TGTGCCAGCAGCCAAGGTTCAGGGCTATCCAATGAGCAGTTCTTC
CASSQGSGLSNEQFF
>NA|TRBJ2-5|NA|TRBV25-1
TGTGCCAGCAGTGAATGGCGAAACCAAGAGACCCAGTACTTC
CASSEWRNQETQYF
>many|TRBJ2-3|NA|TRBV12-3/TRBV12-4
TGTGCCAGCAGCACCACTAGTTACACGCAGTATTTT
CASSTTSYTQYF
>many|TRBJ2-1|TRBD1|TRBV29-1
TGCAGCGTTGAAGGGGCAGGGGGCTTCTCCTACAATGAGCAGTTCTTC
CSVEGAGGFSYNEQFF
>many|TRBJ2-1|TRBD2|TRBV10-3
TGTGCCATCAGTGACTCCGGGAGGGGGAATGAGCAGTTCTTC
CAISDSGRGNEQFF